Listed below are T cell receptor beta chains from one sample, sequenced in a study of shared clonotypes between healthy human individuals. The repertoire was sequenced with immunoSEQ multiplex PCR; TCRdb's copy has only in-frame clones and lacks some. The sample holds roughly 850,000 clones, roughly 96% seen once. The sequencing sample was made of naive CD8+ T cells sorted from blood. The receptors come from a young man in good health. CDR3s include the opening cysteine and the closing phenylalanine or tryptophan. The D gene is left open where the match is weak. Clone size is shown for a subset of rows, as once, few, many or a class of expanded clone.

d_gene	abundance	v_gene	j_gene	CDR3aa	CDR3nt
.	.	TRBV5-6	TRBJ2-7	CASSLVYEQYF	TGTGCCAGCAGCTTGGTCTACGAGCAGTACTTC
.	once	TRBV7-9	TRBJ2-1	CASSLVQGSANEQFF	TGTGCCAGCAGCTTAGTACAGGGTTCAGCTAATGAGCAGTTCTTC
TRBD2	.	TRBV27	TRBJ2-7	CASRASGPSSSYEQYF	TGTGCCAGCAGGGCTAGCGGGCCTTCAAGCTCCTACGAGCAGTACTTC
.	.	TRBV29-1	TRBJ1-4	CSGFSGEKLFF	TGCAGCGGGTTCAGTGGTGAAAAACTGTTTTTT
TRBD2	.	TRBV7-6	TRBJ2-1	CASSSATSETYNEQFF	TGTGCCAGCAGCTCCGCGACTAGCGAAACCTACAATGAGCAGTTCTTC
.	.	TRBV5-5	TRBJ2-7	CASRLFQGTSSYEQYF	TGTGCCAGCAGACTATTCCAGGGTACCAGCTCCTACGAGCAGTACTTC
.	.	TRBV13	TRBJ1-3	CASSLATGNGNTIYF	TGTGCCAGCAGCTTAGCTACAGGGAATGGAAACACCATATATTTT
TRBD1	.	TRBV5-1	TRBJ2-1	CASSRQGYNEQFF	TGCGCCAGCAGCCGACAGGGGTACAATGAGCAGTTCTTC
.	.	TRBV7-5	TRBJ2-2	CASSALTGTHGMDTGELFF	TGTGCCAGCAGCGCCTTAACCGGGACCCACGGCATGGACACCGGGGAGCTGTTTTTT
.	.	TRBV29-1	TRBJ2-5	CSVERGLDGTQYF	TGCAGCGTTGAACGTGGACTTGATGGGACCCAGTACTTC
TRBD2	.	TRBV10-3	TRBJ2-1	CAISETSGTHNEQFF	TGTGCCATCAGTGAGACTAGCGGGACCCACAATGAGCAGTTCTTC
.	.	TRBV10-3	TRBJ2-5	CAISEGQLETQYF	TGTGCCATCAGTGAAGGGCAGTTGGAGACCCAGTACTTC
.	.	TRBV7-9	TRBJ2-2	CASSLADVLAAGELFF	TGTGCCAGCAGCTTAGCGGACGTCCTCGCGGCTGGGGAGCTGTTTTTT
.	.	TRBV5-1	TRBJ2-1	CASSFRSWDEQFF	TGCGCCAGCAGCTTTAGGTCCTGGGATGAGCAGTTCTTC
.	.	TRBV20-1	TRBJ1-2	CSSPPYTF	TGCAGTTCCCCCCCCTACACCTTC
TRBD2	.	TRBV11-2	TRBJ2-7	CASSLSGAGGPKEQYF	TGTGCCAGCAGCCTGTCCGGTGCGGGAGGGCCTAAAGAGCAGTACTTC
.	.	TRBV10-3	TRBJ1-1	CAISGGVVVNTEAFF	TGTGCCATCAGTGGAGGGGTAGTTGTGAACACTGAAGCTTTCTTT
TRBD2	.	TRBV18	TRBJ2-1	CASSTGRERMDEQFF	TGTGCCAGCTCCACGGGGCGGGAGAGGATGGATGAGCAGTTCTTC
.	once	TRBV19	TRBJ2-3	CASSIVEADTQYF	TGTGCCAGTAGTATCGTGGAAGCAGATACGCAGTATTTT
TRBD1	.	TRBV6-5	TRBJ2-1	CASSKGQTSYNEQFF	TGTGCCAGCAGTAAGGGACAGACCTCCTACAATGAGCAGTTCTTC
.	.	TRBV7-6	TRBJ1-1	CASSLDRQGTEAFF	TGTGCCAGCAGCTTAGATCGGCAGGGAACTGAAGCTTTCTTT
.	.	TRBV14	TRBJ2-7	CASSQAGGTASIEQYF	TGTGCCAGCAGCCAAGCGGGGGGGACAGCTTCCATCGAGCAGTACTTC
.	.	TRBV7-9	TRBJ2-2	CASSPKETGELFF	TGTGCCAGCAGCCCCAAAGAAACCGGGGAGCTGTTTTTT
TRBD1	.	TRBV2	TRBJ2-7	CASSGQGYYEQYF	TGTGCCAGCAGTGGACAGGGTTACTACGAGCAGTACTTC
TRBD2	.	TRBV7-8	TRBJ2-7	CANVALKGGLAGDYEQYF	TGTGCCAACGTAGCCCTGAAAGGGGGGCTAGCGGGAGACTACGAGCAGTACTTC
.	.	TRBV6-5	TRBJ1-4	CASSSPRALEKLFF	TGTGCCAGCAGTTCCCCCAGGGCATTGGAAAAACTGTTTTTT
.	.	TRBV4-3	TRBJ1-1	CASSRSDTEAFF	TGCGCCAGCAGTAGGTCGGACACTGAAGCTTTCTTT
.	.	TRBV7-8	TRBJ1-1	CASSRGTVEAFF	TGTGCCAGCAGCCGGGGGACCGTGGAAGCTTTCTTT